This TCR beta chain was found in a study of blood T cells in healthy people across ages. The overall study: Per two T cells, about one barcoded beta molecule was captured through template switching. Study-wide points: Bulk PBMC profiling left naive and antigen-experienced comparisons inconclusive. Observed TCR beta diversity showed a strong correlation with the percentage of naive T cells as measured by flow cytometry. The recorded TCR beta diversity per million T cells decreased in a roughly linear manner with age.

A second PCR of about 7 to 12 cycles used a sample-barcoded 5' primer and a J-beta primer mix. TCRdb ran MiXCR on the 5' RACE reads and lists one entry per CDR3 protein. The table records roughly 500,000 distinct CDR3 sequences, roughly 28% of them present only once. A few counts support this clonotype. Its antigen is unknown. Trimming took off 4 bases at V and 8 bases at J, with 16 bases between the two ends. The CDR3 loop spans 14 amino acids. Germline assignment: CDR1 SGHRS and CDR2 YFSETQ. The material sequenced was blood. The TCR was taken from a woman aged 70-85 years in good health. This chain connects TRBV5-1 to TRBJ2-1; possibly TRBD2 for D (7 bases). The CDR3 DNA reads TGCGCCAGCAGCCCAGCGGGACAAGGAGATGAGCAGTTCTTC. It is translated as CASSPAGQGDEQFF.